This passage covers 21 T cell receptor beta chains from one sample sequenced in a study of T cells in Graves' hyperthyroidism and ophthalmopathy. From RNA transcripts, TCR beta CDR3 regions were amplified. The primer set for the first-round RT-PCR of the TCR CDR3 was HTBI. One entry per CDR3 protein, called by TCRdb with MiXCR from the multiplex PCR reads. Among fewer than 500,000 distinct CDR3 sequences, approximately 15% were seen once, and the ten largest hold about 20%. The sequenced material came from blood. Receptors were obtained from a man between 25 and 39 years old with Graves' hyperthyroidism that later progressed to Graves' ophthalmopathy.

This CDR3 reads CAISRPGTDEAYNEQFF. The CDR3, as DNA: TGTGCCATCAGCAGACCCGGGACAGATGAGGCCTACAATGAGCAGTTCTTC. The chain recombines TRBV10-3 with TRBJ2-1; 7 nucleotides agree with TRBD1. Losses at the gene ends were 6 bases for V and 2 bases for J; bases not matched to a gene: 13. The germline CDR1 and CDR2 sequences are ENHRY and SYGVKD. The CDR3 contains 17 residues.

This clonotype was picked up many times. The genes are TRBV27 and TRBJ2-7, with D uncertain. The CDR3 covers 13 residues. Trimming left V 3 bases short and J 2 bases short, with 8 bases between. Germline CDR1 is MNHEY and CDR2 is SMNVEV (reference sequence). This CDR3 reads CASSFVSAYEQYF. The CDR3 DNA reads TGTGCCAGCAGTTTTGTCAGCGCCTACGAGCAGTACTTC.

This chain links TRBV18 with TRBJ1-1; tentatively, D is TRBD1 (6 bases). Germline assignment: CDR1 KGHSH and CDR2 LQKENI. The CDR3 has 15 residues. V was clipped by 6 bases and J by 6 bases, with 20 bases between them. The CDR3 region has the DNA TGTGCCAGCTCCCTCACCGCTACAGGGATCCCTGAAGCTTTCTTT. This sequence encodes CASSLTATGIPEAFF.

This sequence joins TRBV12-3 or TRBV12-4 and TRBJ1-6; 7 positions match TRBD1. V gave up 7 bases and J gave up 3 bases; unmatched junction bases: 9. This CDR3 spans 16 amino acids. CDR3 coding DNA: TGTGCCAGCACCTCGGGACAGCAAATCTATAATTCACCCCTCCACTTT. Its protein is CASTSGQQIYNSPLHF.

V and J are TRBV18 and TRBJ1-5, with D unresolved. V lost 3 bases and J lost 0, with 9 bases in between. The CDR3 length is 15 residues. Germline-derived CDR1 and CDR2 are KGHSH and LQKENI. DNA of the CDR3: TGTGCCAGCTCACCCTGGGGTAATAGCAATCAGCCCCAGCATTTT. Residues: CASSPWGNSNQPQHF.

This clonotype was counted many times. The rearrangement uses TRBV27 and TRBJ2-2; 7 bases align to TRBD1. CDR1 and CDR2 (germline): MNHEY, SMNVEV (reference sequence). V lost 5 bases and J lost 1; bases outside the gene matches: 10. The CDR3 length is 17 residues. The DNA for the CDR3 is TGTGCCAGCAGTCTTGTCCCGGGACAGCAGAACACCGGGGAGCTGTTTTTT. Translation: CASSLVPGQQNTGELFF.

The chain joins TRBV5-1 to TRBJ2-1, with 8 nucleotides matching TRBD2. The V gene end was trimmed by 5 bases and the J gene end by 5 bases; junction bases not matched to a gene: 6. The length of the CDR3 is 14 residues. Germline V CDR1 and CDR2: SGHRS, YFSETQ. CDR3 sequence: CASRETSVNNEQFF. CDR3 coding DNA: TGCGCCAGCAGGGAGACTAGCGTAAACAATGAGCAGTTCTTC.

The chain links TRBV10-3 to TRBJ1-1; no clear D gene. Germline-derived CDR1 and CDR2 are ENHRY and SYGVKD. Trimming stripped 6 bases from V and 1 base from J, with 15 bases between. This CDR3 contains 15 residues. CDR3 region: CAISDWRGRNTEAFF. Written as DNA, the CDR3 is TGTGCCATCAGCGACTGGCGGGGTAGGAACACTGAAGCTTTCTTT.

This clonotype was counted between two and nine times. The chain links TRBV5-1 to TRBJ1-1; D uncertain. The germline CDR1 and CDR2 sequences are SGHRS and YFSETQ. Trimming left V 2 bases short and J 4 bases short, with 6 bases between. This CDR3 has 12 amino acids. CDR3 loop: CASSLVSTEAFF. The DNA for the CDR3 is TGCGCCAGCAGCTTAGTCAGCACTGAAGCTTTCTTT.

The gene calls are TRBV13 and TRBJ2-5; 8 positions agree with TRBD1. The CDR3 is 15 amino acids. From germline, CDR1 is PRHDT and CDR2 FYEKMQ (reference sequence). Trimming cost V 3 bases and J 3 bases; bases outside gene matches: 6. The CDR3 coding sequence is TGTGCCAGCAGCTTTATCGGACAGGGTAAAGAGACCCAGTACTTC. Its translation: CASSFIGQGKETQYF.

This clonotype occurred many times. J is TRBJ1-1 and V is TRBV2; 10 nucleotides match TRBD1. V lost 5 bases and J lost 4; bases outside the gene matches: 4. The CDR3 spans 14 residues. Germline values: CDR1 SNHLY, CDR2 FYNNEI. CDR3: CASSRQGASTEAFF. The CDR3 coding sequence is TGTGCCAGCAGTCGACAGGGGGCTTCCACTGAAGCTTTCTTT.

The genes are TRBV19 and TRBJ1-2; 11 positions match TRBD1. Trimming took 8 bases from V and 4 from J; bases not matched to a gene: 9. The CDR3 runs 15 residues. The germline V gene encodes CDR1 LNHDA and CDR2 SQIVND (reference sequence). The CDR3 nucleotides read TGTGCCAGTTCCTGGACAGGGGGCGCAACCTATGGCTACACCTTC. Its translation is CASSWTGGATYGYTF.

The table lists this clonotype with many counts. This sequence joins TRBV3-1 and TRBJ1-2; the match to TRBD1 covers 7 bases. V dropped 4 bases and J dropped 2; count of bases not matched to a gene: 4. Germline values: CDR1 LGHDT, CDR2 YNNKEL (reference sequence). This CDR3 region has 14 residues. The CDR3 DNA reads as TGTGCCAGCAGCCCGGGACAGAAGAACTATGGCTACACCTTC. Protein: CASSPGQKNYGYTF.

This clonotype was picked up many times. The gene calls are TRBV12-3 or TRBV12-4 and TRBJ1-5, with D possibly being TRBD1 (5 bases). The ends were cut back, 5 bases at V and 1 base at J, with 18 bases in the middle. The CDR3 loop spans 17 amino acids. This CDR3 reads CASSPSPGRVSNQPQHF. The CDR3 DNA follows: TGTGCCAGCAGTCCAAGCCCCGGCAGGGTGAGCAATCAGCCCCAGCATTTT.

This clonotype was counted between two and nine times. In DNA form, the CDR3 reads TGCAGTGCTTCAGCGGGGGCGTCGTCTGGGGCCAACGTCCTGACTTTC. Protein: CSASAGASSGANVLTF. The chain combines TRBV20-1 with TRBJ2-6, with 8 bases fitting TRBD2. V gave up 5 bases and J gave up 1 base; unmatched junction bases: 7. CDR1 is DFQATT, CDR2 SNEGSKA, per germline (reference sequence). This CDR3 is built from 16 residues.

This clonotype has at least ten counts. The chain recombines TRBV24-1 with TRBJ2-5; TRBD1 aligns across 10 bases. Trimming removed 4 bases from V and 4 bases from J; junction bases left unmatched: 2. This CDR3 has 14 residues. Germline V gives CDR1 KGHDR, CDR2 SFDVKD. The CDR3 sequence is CATSETGGGETQYF. Here the CDR3 DNA reads TGTGCCACCAGTGAGACAGGGGGCGGAGAGACCCAGTACTTC.

V and J are TRBV5-8 and TRBJ1-5, with D possibly TRBD1 on 5 matching bases. The CDR3 spans 17 residues. Per the germline V gene, CDR1 is SGHTS and CDR2 is YDEGEE. Deletions cut 3 bases from V and 3 bases from J, with 19 bases between. CDR3 protein: CASSSHGLRGINQPQHF. The CDR3 DNA reads as TGTGCCAGCAGCTCCCATGGATTGCGGGGGATCAATCAGCCCCAGCATTTT. The whole variable domain, remainder taken from reference TRBV5-8 and TRBJ1-5, is EAGVTQSPTHLIKTRGQQATLRCSPISGHTSVYWYQQALGLGLQFLLWYDEGEERNRGNFPPRFSGRQFPNYSSELNVNALELEDSALYLCASSSHGLRGINQPQHFGDGTRLSIL.

This clonotype came up many times. The rearrangement joins TRBV11-2 to TRBJ2-5; TRBD1 is a possible D gene (6 bases). Germline CDR1 reads SGHAT; CDR2 reads FQNNGV. V gave up 4 bases and J gave up 5 bases, with 11 bases separating them. CDR3 length: 13 residues. In DNA form, the CDR3 reads TGTGCCAGCAGCTATGGACAGATGGAGACCCAGTACTTC. It yields the protein CASSYGQMETQYF.

This clonotype was counted many times. DNA for the CDR3: TGTGCCAGCAGCTTTCGGCCCTATAATTCACCCCTCCACTTT. Amino acid sequence: CASSFRPYNSPLHF. V and J are TRBV27 and TRBJ1-6; D not certain. Trimming removed 6 bases at V and 2 bases at J, with 8 bases between. This CDR3 spans 14 amino acids. Per the germline V gene, CDR1 is MNHEY and CDR2 is SMNVEV (reference sequence).

This clonotype was seen ten or more times. The V gene is TRBV7-9, the J gene TRBJ1-6; tentatively, D is TRBD1 (6 bases). Deletions cut 5 bases from V and 5 bases from J, with 13 bases between. The germline V gene encodes CDR1 SEHNR and CDR2 FQNEAQ (reference sequence). CDR3 size: 15 residues. CDR3 nucleotides: TGTGCCAGCAGCCCTGGACAGCTAGATAATTCACCCCTCCACTTT. As protein: CASSPGQLDNSPLHF.

This chain uses TRBV7-2 with TRBJ1-1; D remains ambiguous. With 5 bases removed from V and 10 bases from J, the gap between germline ends came to 14 bases. The CDR3 consists of 12 residues. The germline V gene has CDR1 SGHTA and CDR2 FQGNSA. CDR3 DNA sequence: TGTGCCAGCAGCCCGGACTCCTTTACAGCTTTCTTT. It translates to CASSPDSFTAFF.